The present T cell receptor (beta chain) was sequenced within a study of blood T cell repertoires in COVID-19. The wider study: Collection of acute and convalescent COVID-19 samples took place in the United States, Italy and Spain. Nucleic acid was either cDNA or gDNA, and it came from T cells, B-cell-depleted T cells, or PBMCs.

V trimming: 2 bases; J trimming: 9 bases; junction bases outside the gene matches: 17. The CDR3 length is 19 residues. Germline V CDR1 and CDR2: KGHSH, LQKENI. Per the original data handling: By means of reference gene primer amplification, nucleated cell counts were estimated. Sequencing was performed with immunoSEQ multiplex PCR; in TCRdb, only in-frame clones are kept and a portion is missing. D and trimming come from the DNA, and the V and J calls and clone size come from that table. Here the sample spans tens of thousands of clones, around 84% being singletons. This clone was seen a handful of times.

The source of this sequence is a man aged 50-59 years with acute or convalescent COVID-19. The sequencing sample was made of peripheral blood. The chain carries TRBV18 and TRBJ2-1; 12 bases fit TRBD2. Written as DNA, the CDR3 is TGTGCCAGCTCACCAACAAGTCTATCGCTAGCGGGGGGGCCTAGTGAGCAGTTCTTC. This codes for CASSPTSLSLAGGPSEQFF.